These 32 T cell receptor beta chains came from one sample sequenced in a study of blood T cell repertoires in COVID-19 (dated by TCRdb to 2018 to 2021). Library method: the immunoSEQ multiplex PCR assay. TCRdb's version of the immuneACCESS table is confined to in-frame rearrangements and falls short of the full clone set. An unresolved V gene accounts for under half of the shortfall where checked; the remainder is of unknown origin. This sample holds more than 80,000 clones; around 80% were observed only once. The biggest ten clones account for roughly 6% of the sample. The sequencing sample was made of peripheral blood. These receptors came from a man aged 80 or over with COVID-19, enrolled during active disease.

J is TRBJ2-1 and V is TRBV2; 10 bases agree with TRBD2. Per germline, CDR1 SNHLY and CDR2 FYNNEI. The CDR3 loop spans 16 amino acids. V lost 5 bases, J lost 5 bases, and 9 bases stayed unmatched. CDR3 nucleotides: TGTGCCAGCAGTTGGGCGGAGCGGGAGGGCGACAATGAGCAGTTCTTC. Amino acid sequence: CASSWAEREGDNEQFF.

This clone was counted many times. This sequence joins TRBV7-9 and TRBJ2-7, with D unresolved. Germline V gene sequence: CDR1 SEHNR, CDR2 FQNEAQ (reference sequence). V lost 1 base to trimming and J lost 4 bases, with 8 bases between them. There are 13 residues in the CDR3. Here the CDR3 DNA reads TGTGCCAGCAGCTTAGAAAACCGGTACGAGCAGTACTTC. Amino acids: CASSLENRYEQYF.

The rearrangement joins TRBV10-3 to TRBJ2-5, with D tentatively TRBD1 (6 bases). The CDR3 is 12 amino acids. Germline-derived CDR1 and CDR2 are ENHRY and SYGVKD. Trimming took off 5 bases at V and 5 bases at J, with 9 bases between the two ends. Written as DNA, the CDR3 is TGTGCCATCAGTTCAGGGGCTGAGACCCAGTACTTC. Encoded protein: CAISSGAETQYF.

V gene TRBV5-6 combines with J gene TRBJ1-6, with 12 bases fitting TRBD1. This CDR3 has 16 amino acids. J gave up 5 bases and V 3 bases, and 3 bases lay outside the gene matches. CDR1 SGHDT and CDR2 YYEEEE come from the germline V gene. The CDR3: CASSSGQGANNSPLHF. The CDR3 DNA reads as TGTGCCAGCAGCTCGGGACAGGGGGCTAATAATTCACCCCTCCACTTT.

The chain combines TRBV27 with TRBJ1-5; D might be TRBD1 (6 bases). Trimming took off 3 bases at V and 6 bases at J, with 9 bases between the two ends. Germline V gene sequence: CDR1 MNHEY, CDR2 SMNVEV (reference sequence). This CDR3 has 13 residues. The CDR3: CASSLRGGQPQHF. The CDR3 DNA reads TGTGCCAGCAGTTTGAGGGGGGGTCAGCCCCAGCATTTT.

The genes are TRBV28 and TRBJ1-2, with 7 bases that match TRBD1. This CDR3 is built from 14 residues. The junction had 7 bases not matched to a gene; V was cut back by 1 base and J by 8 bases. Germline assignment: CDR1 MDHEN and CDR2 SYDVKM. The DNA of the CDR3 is TGTGCCAGCAGTTTATCAGACAGGGTATGGGGCTACACCTTC. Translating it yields CASSLSDRVWGYTF.

The CDR3 DNA is TGTGCCAGCAGCAAACAAGCGGGAGGGCCCTCGGGGGAGCTGTTTTTT. It translates to CASSKQAGGPSGELFF. This chain connects TRBV9 to TRBJ2-2, with 10 nucleotides matching TRBD2. Trimming at V came to 4 bases and at J to 8 bases, leaving 11 bases not matched to a gene. The germline CDR1 and CDR2 sequences are SGDLS and YYNGEE. The CDR3 totals 16 residues.

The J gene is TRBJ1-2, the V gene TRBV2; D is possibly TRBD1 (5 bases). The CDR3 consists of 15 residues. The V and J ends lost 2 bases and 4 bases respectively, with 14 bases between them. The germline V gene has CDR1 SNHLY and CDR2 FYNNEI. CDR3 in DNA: TGTGCCAGCAGTGAAAGTAGGAGGGGATCCTATGGCTACACCTTC. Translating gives CASSESRRGSYGYTF.

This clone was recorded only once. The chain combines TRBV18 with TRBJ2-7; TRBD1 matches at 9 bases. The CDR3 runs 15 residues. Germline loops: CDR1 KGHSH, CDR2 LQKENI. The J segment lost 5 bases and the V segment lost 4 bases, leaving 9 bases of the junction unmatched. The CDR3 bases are TGTGCCAGCTCACTTACAGGGGGCTATTTTGACGAGCAGTACTTC. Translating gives CASSLTGGYFDEQYF.

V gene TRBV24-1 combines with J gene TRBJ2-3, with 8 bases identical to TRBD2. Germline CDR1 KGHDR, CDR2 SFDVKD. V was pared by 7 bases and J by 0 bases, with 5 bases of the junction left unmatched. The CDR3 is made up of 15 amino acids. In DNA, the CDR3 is TGTGCCACCAGGAGCGGGGGCTATAGCACAGATACGCAGTATTTT. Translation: CATRSGGYSTDTQYF.

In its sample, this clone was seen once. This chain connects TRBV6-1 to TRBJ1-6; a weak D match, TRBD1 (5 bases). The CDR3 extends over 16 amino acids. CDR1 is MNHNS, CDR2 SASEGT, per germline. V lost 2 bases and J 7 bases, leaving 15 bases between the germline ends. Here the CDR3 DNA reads TGTGCCAGCAGTGAACCCGGTGACAGCCCCAATTCACCCCTCCACTTT. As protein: CASSEPGDSPNSPLHF.

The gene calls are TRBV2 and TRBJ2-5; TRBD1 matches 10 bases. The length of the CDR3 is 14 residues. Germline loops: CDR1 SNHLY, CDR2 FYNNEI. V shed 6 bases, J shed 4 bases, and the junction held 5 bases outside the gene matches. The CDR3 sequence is CASRGQGRGETQYF. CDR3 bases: TGTGCCAGCAGGGGACAGGGGAGGGGAGAGACCCAGTACTTC.

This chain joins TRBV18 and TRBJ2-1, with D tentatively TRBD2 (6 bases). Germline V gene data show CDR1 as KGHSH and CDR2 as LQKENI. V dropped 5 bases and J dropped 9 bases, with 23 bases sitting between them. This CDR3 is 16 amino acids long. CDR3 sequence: CASSTSIPSARPEQFF. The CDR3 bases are TGTGCCAGCTCAACCTCGATCCCTAGCGCCCGACCTGAGCAGTTCTTC.

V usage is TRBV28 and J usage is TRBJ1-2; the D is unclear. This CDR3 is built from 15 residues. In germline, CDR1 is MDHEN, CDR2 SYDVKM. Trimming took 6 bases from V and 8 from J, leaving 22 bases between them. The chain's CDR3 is CASSSSVPYGGGYTF. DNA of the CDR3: TGTGCCAGCAGCTCCTCCGTGCCCTACGGCGGGGGCTACACCTTC.

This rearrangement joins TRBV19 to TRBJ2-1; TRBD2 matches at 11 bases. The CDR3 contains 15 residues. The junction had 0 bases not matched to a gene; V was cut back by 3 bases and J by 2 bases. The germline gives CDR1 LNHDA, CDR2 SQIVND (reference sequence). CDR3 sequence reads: CASSMTSGTYNEQFF. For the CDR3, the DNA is TGTGCCAGTAGTATGACTAGCGGGACCTACAATGAGCAGTTCTTC.

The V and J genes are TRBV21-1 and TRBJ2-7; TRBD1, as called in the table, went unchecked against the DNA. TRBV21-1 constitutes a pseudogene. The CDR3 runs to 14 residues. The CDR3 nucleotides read TGTGCCAGCAGCAAATCCGACAGCTCCTACGAGCAGTACTTC. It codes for CASSKSDSSYEQYF.

The CDR3 region has the DNA TGTGCCAGCATCGGGGGGCCGAACACTGAAGCTTTCTTT. This encodes CASIGGPNTEAFF. The V call is TRBV6-5, the J call TRBJ1-1, with a tentative D call TRBD1 (6 bases). The CDR3 loop spans 13 amino acids. CDR1 MNHEY and CDR2 SVGAGI come from the germline V gene. Trimming shortened V by 7 bases and J by 1 base, and 10 bases separated the two germline ends.

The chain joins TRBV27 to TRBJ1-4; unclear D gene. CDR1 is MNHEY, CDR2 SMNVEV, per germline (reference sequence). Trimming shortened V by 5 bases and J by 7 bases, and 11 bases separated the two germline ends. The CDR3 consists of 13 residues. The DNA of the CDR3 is TGTGCCAGCAGTCGACGGGAAGGTGAAAAACTGTTTTTT. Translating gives CASSRREGEKLFF.

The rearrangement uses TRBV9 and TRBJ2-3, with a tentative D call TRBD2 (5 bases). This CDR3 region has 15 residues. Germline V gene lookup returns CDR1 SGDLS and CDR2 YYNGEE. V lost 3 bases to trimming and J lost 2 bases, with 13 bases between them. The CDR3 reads CASSAEGWLTDTQYF. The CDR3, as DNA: TGTGCCAGCAGCGCCGAGGGTTGGCTCACAGATACGCAGTATTTT.

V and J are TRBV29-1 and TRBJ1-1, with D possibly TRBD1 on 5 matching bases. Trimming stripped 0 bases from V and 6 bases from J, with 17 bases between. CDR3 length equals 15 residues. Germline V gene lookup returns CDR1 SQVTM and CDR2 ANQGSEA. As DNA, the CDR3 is TGCAGCGTTGAAGATCCCTCCAGGGCAGTCGCTGAAGCTTTCTTT. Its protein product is CSVEDPSRAVAEAFF.

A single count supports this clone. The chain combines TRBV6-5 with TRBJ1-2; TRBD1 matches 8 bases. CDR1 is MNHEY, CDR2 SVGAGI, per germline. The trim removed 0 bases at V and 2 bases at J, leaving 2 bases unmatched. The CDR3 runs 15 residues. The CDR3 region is CASSYSQGANYGYTF. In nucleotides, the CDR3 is TGTGCCAGCAGTTACTCTCAGGGGGCGAACTATGGCTACACCTTC.

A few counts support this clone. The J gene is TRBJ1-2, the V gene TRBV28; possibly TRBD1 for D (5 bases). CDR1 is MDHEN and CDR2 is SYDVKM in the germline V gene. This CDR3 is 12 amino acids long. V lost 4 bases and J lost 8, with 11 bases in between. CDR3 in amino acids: CASSSGGRGYTF. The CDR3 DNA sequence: TGTGCCAGCAGTTCGGGGGGACGAGGCTACACCTTC.

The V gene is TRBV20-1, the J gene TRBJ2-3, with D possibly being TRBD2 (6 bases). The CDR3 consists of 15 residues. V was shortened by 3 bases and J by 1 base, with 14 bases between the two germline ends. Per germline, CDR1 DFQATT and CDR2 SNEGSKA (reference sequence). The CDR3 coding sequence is TGCAGTGCTAGTCCGAGACTAGACGGCACAGATACGCAGTATTTT. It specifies CSASPRLDGTDTQYF.

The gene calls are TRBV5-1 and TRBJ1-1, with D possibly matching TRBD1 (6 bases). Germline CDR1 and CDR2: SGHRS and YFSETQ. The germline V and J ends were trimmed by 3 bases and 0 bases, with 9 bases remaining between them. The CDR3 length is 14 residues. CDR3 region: CASSSGQMNTEAFF. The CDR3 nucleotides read TGCGCCAGCAGCTCTGGACAGATGAACACTGAAGCTTTCTTT. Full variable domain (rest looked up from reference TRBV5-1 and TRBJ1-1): KAGVTQTPRYLIKTRGQQVTLSCSPISGHRSVSWYQQTPGQGLQFLFEYFSETQRNKGNFPGRFSGRQFSNSRSEMNVSTLELGDSALYLCASSSGQMNTEAFFGQGTRLTVV.

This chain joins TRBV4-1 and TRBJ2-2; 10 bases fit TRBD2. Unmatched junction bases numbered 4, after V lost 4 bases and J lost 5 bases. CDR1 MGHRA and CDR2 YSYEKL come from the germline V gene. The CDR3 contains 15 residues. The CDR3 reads CASSPGTSVTGELFF. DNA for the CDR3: TGCGCCAGCAGCCCTGGGACTAGCGTAACCGGGGAGCTGTTTTTT.

Here the CDR3 reads CSVEVSRGNYEQYF. Written as DNA, the CDR3 is TGCAGCGTTGAAGTTTCCCGGGGAAACTACGAGCAGTACTTC. This sequence joins TRBV29-1 and TRBJ2-7; possible D gene TRBD2, 5 bases. The CDR3 length is 14 residues. Trimming took 1 base from V and 3 from J, leaving 13 bases between them. CDR1 is SQVTM and CDR2 is ANQGSEA in the germline V gene.

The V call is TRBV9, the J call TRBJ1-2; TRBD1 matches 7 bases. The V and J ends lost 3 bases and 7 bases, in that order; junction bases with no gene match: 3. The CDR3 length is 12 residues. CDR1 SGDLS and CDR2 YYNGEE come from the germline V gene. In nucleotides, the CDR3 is TGTGCCAGCAGCGGGACAGGATTTGGCTACACCTTC. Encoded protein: CASSGTGFGYTF.

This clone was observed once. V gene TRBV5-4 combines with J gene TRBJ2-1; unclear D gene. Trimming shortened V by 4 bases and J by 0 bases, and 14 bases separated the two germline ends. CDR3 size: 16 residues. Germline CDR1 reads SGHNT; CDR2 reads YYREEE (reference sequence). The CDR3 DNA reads TGTGCCAGCAGCCCAGTAGCCAGAGGCTCCTACAATGAGCAGTTCTTC. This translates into CASSPVARGSYNEQFF.

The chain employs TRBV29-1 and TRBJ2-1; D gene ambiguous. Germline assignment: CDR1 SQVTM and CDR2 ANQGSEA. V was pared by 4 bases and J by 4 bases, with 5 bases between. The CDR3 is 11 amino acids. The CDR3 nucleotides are TGCAGCGTTGTCTTGTACAATGAGCAGTTCTTC. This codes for CSVVLYNEQFF.

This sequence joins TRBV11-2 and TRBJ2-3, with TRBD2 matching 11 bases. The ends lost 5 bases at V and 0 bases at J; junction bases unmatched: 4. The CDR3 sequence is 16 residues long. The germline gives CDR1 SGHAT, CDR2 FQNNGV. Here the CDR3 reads CASSPWTSGSTDTQYF. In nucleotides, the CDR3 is TGTGCCAGCAGCCCCTGGACTAGCGGGAGCACAGATACGCAGTATTTT.

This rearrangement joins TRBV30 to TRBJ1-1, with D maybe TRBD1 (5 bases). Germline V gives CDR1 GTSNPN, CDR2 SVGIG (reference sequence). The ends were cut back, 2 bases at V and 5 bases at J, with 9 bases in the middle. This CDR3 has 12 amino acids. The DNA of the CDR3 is TGTGCCTGGAGTCGGGGGGTGACTGAAGCTTTCTTT. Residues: CAWSRGVTEAFF. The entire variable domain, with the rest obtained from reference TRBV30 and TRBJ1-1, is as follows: SQTIHQWPATLVQPVGSPLSLECTVEGTSNPNLYWYRQAAGRGLQLLFYSVGIGQISSEVPQNLSASRPQDRQFILSSKKLLLSDSGFYLCAWSRGVTEAFFGQGTRLTVV.

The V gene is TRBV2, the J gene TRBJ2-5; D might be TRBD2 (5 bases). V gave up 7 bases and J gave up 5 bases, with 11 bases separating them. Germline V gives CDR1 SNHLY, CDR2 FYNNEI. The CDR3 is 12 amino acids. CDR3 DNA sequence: TGTGCCAGCACGCTAGCCGTGGAGACCCAGTACTTC. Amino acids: CASTLAVETQYF.